This passage covers 10 T cell receptor beta chains from one sample sequenced in a study of T cell repertoires in cytomegalovirus infection. TCRdb used MiXCR to reprocess the reads, holding one entry per CDR3 protein. The profile shows 480,000 or so distinct CDR3 sequences, around 11% of them singletons. The source material was PBMCs. These receptors originate from a human donor in good health (CMV status not recorded). Some clones in this sample may be carry-over from other donors' samples.

This clonotype was counted many times. The chain carries TRBV7-6 and TRBJ2-2, with 14 bases identical to TRBD2. Germline V gene data show CDR1 as SGHVS and CDR2 as FNYEAQ. The CDR3 extends over 19 amino acids. The junction had 7 bases not matched to a gene; V was cut back by 2 bases and J by 2 bases. The CDR3 DNA sequence: TGTGCCAGCAGCTTACAGACTAGCGGGGGGGACCTTAACACCGGGGAGCTGTTTTTT. It is translated as CASSLQTSGGDLNTGELFF.

The gene calls are TRBV20-1 and TRBJ1-1; D gene uncertain. The CDR3 consists of 12 residues. From germline, CDR1 is DFQATT and CDR2 SNEGSKA (reference sequence). V lost 6 bases to trimming and J lost 3 bases, with 11 bases between them. The CDR3 spells CSALQSYTEAFF. CDR3 coding DNA: TGCAGTGCCTTACAGTCTTACACTGAAGCTTTCTTT.

This clonotype has at least ten counts. The genes are TRBV28 and TRBJ2-5, with a possible D match to TRBD1 (5 bases). There are 14 residues in the CDR3. CDR1 is MDHEN, CDR2 SYDVKM, per germline. Deletions cut 5 bases from V and 1 base from J, with 11 bases between. The CDR3 spells CASSPTVPQETQYF. CDR3 in DNA: TGTGCCAGCAGTCCGACAGTACCCCAAGAGACCCAGTACTTC.

Many counts were recorded for this clonotype. The chain links TRBV11-2 to TRBJ2-1; weak D call: TRBD1 (6 bases). V was trimmed by 2 bases and J by 1 base, leaving 9 bases between them. The germline V gene has CDR1 SGHAT and CDR2 FQNNGV. The CDR3 has 15 residues. CDR3 DNA: TGTGCCAGCAGCTTATTGCAGGGGTCCTACAATGAGCAGTTCTTC. Protein sequence: CASSLLQGSYNEQFF.

The chain is built from TRBV20-1 and TRBJ2-7, with TRBD1 identical over 10 bases. Germline-derived CDR1 and CDR2 are DFQATT and SNEGSKA (reference sequence). V lost 3 bases to trimming and J lost 3 bases; unmatched junction nucleotides: 2. The CDR3 totals 13 residues. The CDR3 is CSARDRGVYEQYF. The CDR3 coding sequence is TGCAGTGCTAGGGACAGGGGGGTCTACGAGCAGTACTTC.

This chain uses TRBV29-1 with TRBJ1-1, with 10 bases aligning to TRBD1. J lost 0 bases, V lost 0 bases, and 13 bases had no gene match. The CDR3 length is 19 residues. CDR1 is SQVTM, CDR2 ANQGSEA, per germline. The CDR3 DNA reads TGCAGCGTTGAAGATCTTGGGGACAGGGGAAATCCTTTGAACACTGAAGCTTTCTTT. Encoded protein: CSVEDLGDRGNPLNTEAFF.

CDR3 bases: TGCAGCGTCATGGAGGGCTATGGCTACACCTTC. This encodes CSVMEGYGYTF. The chain links TRBV29-1 to TRBJ1-2; D ambiguous. The V gene lost 6 bases and the J gene lost 4 bases, with 9 bases spanning the gap. Germline CDR1 reads SQVTM; CDR2 reads ANQGSEA. There are 11 residues in the CDR3.

This clonotype was observed many times. The junction and the germline gene differ at one end; a read error may be behind it. The rearrangement uses TRBV7-7 and TRBJ1-5; D unresolved. This CDR3 comprises 14 residues. Germline V gene sequence: CDR1 SSHAT, CDR2 FNYEAQ (reference sequence). CDR3 nucleotides: TGTGCTAGCAGAGGGTATAATAGCAATCAGCCCCAGCATTTT. Protein: CASRGYNSNQPQHF.

This clonotype showed up many times. Sequence at one end of the junction differs from germline and may be a read error. For the CDR3, the DNA is TGTGCCATAAGTGGTGGGACAGGGGCCTACGAGCAGTACTTC. Amino acid sequence: CAISGGTGAYEQYF. The rearrangement joins TRBV10-3 to TRBJ2-7; TRBD1 agrees at 10 bases. Looked up from germline, CDR1 is ENHRY and CDR2 is SYGVKD. The CDR3 spans 14 residues.

At least ten counts were recorded for this clonotype. V usage is TRBV18 and J usage is TRBJ2-1; TRBD2 matches at 7 bases. In germline, CDR1 is KGHSH, CDR2 LQKENI. The CDR3 sequence is 14 residues long. V was clipped by 3 bases and J by 5 bases; unmatched bases: 4. This CDR3 is CASSPWGGDNEQFF. CDR3 bases: TGTGCCAGCTCACCGTGGGGGGGGGACAATGAGCAGTTCTTC.